One TCR beta chain is described in this entry. The record originates from a study of T-cell reconstitution after alpha-beta-depleted transplantation in children. The CDR3 covers 14 residues. CDR1 is MGHRA, CDR2 YSYEKL, per germline. Trimming removed 1 base from V and 2 bases from J, with 7 bases in between. The TCRbeta library was prepared with unique molecular identifiers. TCRdb processed the PCR reads anew with MiXCR; each CDR3 protein has one entry. The table includes some 840,000 distinct CDR3 sequences, roughly 15% detected once. Here the sequenced sample was PBMCs, mostly from graft donor cells, taken 360 days after TCRalphabeta/CD19-depleted stem cell transplant. This sequence was found in a male patient younger than 18 who had a stem cell transplant for acute lymphoblastic leukemia, so the T cells may come from the graft donor. The chain has TRBV4-1 and TRBJ2-3; D gene uncertain. CDR3 amino acids: CASSQGALTDTQYF. CDR3 coding DNA: TGCGCCAGCAGCCAAGGGGCCCTCACAGATACGCAGTATTTT.